This section outlines one T cell receptor (beta chain) sequence together with its context. Its antigen is unknown. The 5'RACE template-switching step produced TCR cDNA and added a universal primer site and UMIs. One entry per CDR3 protein results from TCRdb running MiXCR on the 5' RACE reads. The sample lists some 500,000 distinct CDR3 sequences, 13% occurring once. The sample originates from a study of T cells after yellow fever vaccination. The length of the CDR3 is 11 residues. V was cut by 1 base and J by 7 bases, with 7 bases left in between. Germline assignment: CDR1 DFQATT and CDR2 SNEGSKA (reference sequence). General study findings and limits: Boosting was followed by the reappearance of most primary-vaccination clones (around 95% CD4, about 88% CD8).

The chain links TRBV20-1 to TRBJ1-2; D ambiguous. The receptor comes from a man younger than 45 who received the YFV17D yellow fever vaccine. The sequencing used PBMCs, collected on the day of the yellow fever booster vaccination. As DNA, the CDR3 is TGCAGTGCTAGAGTGGTGGGTGGCTACACCTTC. Its translation is CSARVVGGYTF.